The 17 T cell receptor beta chains below come from one sample, sequenced in a study of shared clonotypes between healthy human individuals. CD45RO-negative, CCR7-positively selected cells formed the naive CD8 fraction, excluding terminally differentiated effector memory CD45RA+ cells. Assay used: immunoSEQ multiplex PCR; TCRdb lists only in-frame clones, some missing. Of about 2 million clones listed, roughly 94% were seen once; the top ten hold 1.2%. Sequencing was carried out using naive CD8+ T cells sorted from blood. The receptors originated from a man aged 18 to 35 in good health.

The chain couples TRBV7-9 to TRBJ1-3, with 7 bases fitting TRBD1. Germline assignment: CDR1 SEHNR and CDR2 FQNEAQ (reference sequence). The CDR3 totals 17 residues. Losses at the gene ends were 3 bases for V and 3 bases for J; bases not matched to a gene: 11. The CDR3 protein is CASSFSPQGVYGNTIYF. The CDR3 nucleotides read TGTGCCAGCAGCTTTTCCCCCCAGGGGGTATATGGAAACACCATATATTTT.

The chain employs TRBV5-5 and TRBJ2-5; 7 bases fit TRBD1. Germline CDR1 reads SGHKS; CDR2 reads YYEKEE (reference sequence). The CDR3 sequence is 18 residues long. Unmatched junction bases numbered 20, after V lost 5 bases and J lost 4 bases. The CDR3 region has the DNA TGTGCCAGCAGTGGGACAGTATACCGAATTGAGTCGCGAGAGACCCAGTACTTC. This gives the protein CASSGTVYRIESRETQYF.

The chain recombines TRBV27 with TRBJ2-7; 9 bases match TRBD2. This CDR3 region has 16 residues. V shed 0 bases and J 5 bases; nucleotides not matched to a gene: 8. Germline V gene sequence: CDR1 MNHEY, CDR2 SMNVEV (reference sequence). CDR3 residues: CASSLSSGSGSNEQYF. CDR3 nucleotides: TGTGCCAGCAGTTTATCTTCTGGTAGCGGGAGTAACGAGCAGTACTTC.

CDR3 DNA sequence: TGTGCCTGGAGACGGGCAGGGGTCTATGGCTACACCTTC. Translated, it gives CAWRRAGVYGYTF. V gene TRBV30 combines with J gene TRBJ1-2; weak D call: TRBD1 (6 bases). V lost 3 bases, J lost 4 bases, and 12 bases lay in between. CDR3 size: 13 residues. Germline loops: CDR1 GTSNPN, CDR2 SVGIG (reference sequence).

Remarks on this clone: This sample includes further DNA sequences coding for the same CDR3. The V gene is TRBV5-4, the J gene TRBJ2-7; 9 bases agree with TRBD1. The CDR3 is made up of 15 amino acids. Germline values: CDR1 SGHNT, CDR2 YYREEE (reference sequence). Trimming removed 5 bases from V and 0 bases from J; junction bases left unmatched: 6. CDR3 residues: CASSLGQGHSYEQYF. CDR3 DNA: TGTGCCAGCAGTTTAGGACAGGGGCACTCCTACGAGCAGTACTTC.

This chain connects TRBV4-2 to TRBJ2-1; a weak D match, TRBD1 (6 bases). Looked up from germline, CDR1 is LGHNA and CDR2 is YNFKEQ. The germline V and J ends were trimmed by 1 base and 8 bases, with 21 bases remaining between them. This CDR3 contains 17 residues. CDR3 amino acids: CASSQGDTTGVMDEQFF. The CDR3 DNA reads as TGTGCCAGCAGCCAAGGGGACACCACTGGGGTTATGGATGAGCAGTTCTTC.

This sequence joins TRBV5-1 and TRBJ2-3; D gene unclear. The V gene's germline CDR1 is SGHRS and CDR2 YFSETQ. The CDR3 totals 14 residues. Trimming stripped 4 bases from V and 4 bases from J, with 13 bases between. The CDR3 DNA is TGCGCCAGCAGCGTAGCAATAAGCCCAGATACGCAGTATTTT. The encoded protein is CASSVAISPDTQYF.

The V and J genes are TRBV21-1 and TRBJ2-2; TRBD2 was called by the table and not checked on the DNA. TRBV21-1 is tagged as a pseudogene. The CDR3 totals 17 residues. This CDR3 reads CASSKALSGFCTGELFF. In DNA form, the CDR3 reads TGTGCCAGCAGCAAAGCGCTTTCGGGGTTTTGCACCGGGGAGCTGTTTTTT.

On this clone itself: The same CDR3 can be traced to other DNA sequences in this sample. The J gene is TRBJ2-1, the V gene TRBV27, with a possible D match to TRBD2 (5 bases). Germline CDR1 and CDR2: MNHEY and SMNVEV (reference sequence). The CDR3 consists of 12 residues. Trimming removed 3 bases from V and 7 bases from J, with 7 bases in between. The CDR3 loop reads CASSLGSNEQFF. The CDR3 nucleotides read TGTGCCAGCAGTTTGGGGAGTAATGAGCAGTTCTTC.

This clone was observed once. The chain carries TRBV6-5 and TRBJ2-7, with D perhaps being TRBD1 or TRBD2 (5 bases each). This CDR3 comprises 14 residues. Trimming left V 5 bases short and J 0 bases short, with 11 bases between. Germline CDR1 is MNHEY and CDR2 is SVGAGI. DNA of the CDR3: TGTGCCAGCAGTAACCGGGACGACTCCTACGAGCAGTACTTC. Translating it yields CASSNRDDSYEQYF.

This chain links TRBV5-4 with TRBJ1-2; D remains ambiguous. CDR1 is SGHNT and CDR2 is YYREEE in the germline V gene (reference sequence). V was trimmed by 1 base and J by 4 bases, leaving 8 bases between them. The CDR3 sequence is 13 residues long. The CDR3 sequence: CASSLMGSYGYTF. CDR3 nucleotides: TGTGCCAGCAGCTTGATGGGGTCCTATGGCTACACCTTC.

The rearrangement joins TRBV10-3 to TRBJ2-1, with D tentatively TRBD1 or TRBD2 (5 bases each). The CDR3 contains 13 residues. The germline gives CDR1 ENHRY, CDR2 SYGVKD. Trimming cost V 7 bases and J 8 bases, with 15 bases left between them. Here the CDR3 DNA reads TGTGCCATCATGTCTGGGGGATTGGATGAGCAGTTCTTC. Its protein is CAIMSGGLDEQFF.

Details on this clone: The same CDR3 can be traced to other DNA sequences in this sample. The CDR3: CASSLTGGTEAFF. As DNA, the CDR3 is TGTGCCAGCAGTCTGACAGGGGGCACTGAAGCTTTCTTT. The chain joins TRBV25-1 to TRBJ1-1, with TRBD1 matching over 9 bases. Germline CDR1 and CDR2: MGHDK and SYGVNS. V shed 5 bases, J shed 4 bases, and the junction held 2 bases outside the gene matches. The CDR3 covers 13 residues.

The chain uses TRBV28 and TRBJ2-3; 8 nucleotides align to TRBD1. The CDR3 runs to 17 residues. Germline CDR1 is MDHEN and CDR2 is SYDVKM. J lost 6 bases, V lost 7 bases, and 18 bases had no gene match. CDR3 sequence reads: CASTLLPGQESADTQYF. CDR3 bases: TGTGCCAGCACCCTTCTTCCGGGACAGGAAAGCGCCGATACGCAGTATTTT.

Points on this clone: This specimen includes other DNA sequences encoding the same CDR3. This rearrangement joins TRBV5-4 to TRBJ2-1, with D hard to call. Germline CDR1 reads SGHNT; CDR2 reads YYREEE (reference sequence). V was trimmed by 0 bases and J by 8 bases, leaving 6 bases between them. CDR3 size: 12 residues. The CDR3 sequence: CASSLGPDEQFF. DNA of the CDR3: TGTGCCAGCAGCTTGGGCCCTGATGAGCAGTTCTTC.

In regard to this clone: Other DNA sequences within the sample encode an identical CDR3. The chain joins TRBV11-2 to TRBJ2-7; D tentatively reads TRBD1 or TRBD2 (5 bases each). The CDR3 extends over 13 amino acids. Trimming removed 3 bases at V and 1 base at J, with 7 bases between. Germline lookup yields CDR1 SGHAT and CDR2 FQNNGV. The chain's CDR3 is CASSFGGSYEQYF. For the CDR3, the DNA is TGTGCCAGCAGCTTTGGGGGTTCCTACGAGCAGTACTTC.

This chain links TRBV9 with TRBJ1-5, with D perhaps matching TRBD1 (5 bases). Deletions cut 0 bases from V and 6 bases from J, with 7 bases between. Germline values: CDR1 SGDLS, CDR2 YYNGEE. The CDR3 runs to 13 residues. The CDR3 bases are TGTGCCAGCAGCGTAGGGGACGCTCAGCCCCAGCATTTT. Translating gives CASSVGDAQPQHF.